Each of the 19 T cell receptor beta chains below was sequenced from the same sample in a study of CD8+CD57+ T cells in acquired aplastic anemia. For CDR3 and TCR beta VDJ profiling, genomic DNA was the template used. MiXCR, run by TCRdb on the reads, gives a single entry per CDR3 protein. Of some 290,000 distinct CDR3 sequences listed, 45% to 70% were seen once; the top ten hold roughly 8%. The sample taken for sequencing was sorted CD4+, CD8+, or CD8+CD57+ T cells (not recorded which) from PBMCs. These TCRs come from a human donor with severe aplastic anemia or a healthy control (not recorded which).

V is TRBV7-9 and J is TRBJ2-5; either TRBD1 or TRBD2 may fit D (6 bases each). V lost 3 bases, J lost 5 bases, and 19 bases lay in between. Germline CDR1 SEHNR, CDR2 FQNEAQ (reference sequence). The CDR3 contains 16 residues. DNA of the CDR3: TGTGCCAGCAGCTTGGGGGGACCAGGGGAAGGGGAGACCCAGTACTTC. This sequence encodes CASSLGGPGEGETQYF.

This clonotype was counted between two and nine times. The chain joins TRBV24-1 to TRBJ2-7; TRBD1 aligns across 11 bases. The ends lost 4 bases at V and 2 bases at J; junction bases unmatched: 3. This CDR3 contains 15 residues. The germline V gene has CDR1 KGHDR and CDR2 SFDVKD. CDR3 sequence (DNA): TGTGCCACCAGTGACCCGGGACAGGGGGCCTACGAGCAGTACTTC. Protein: CATSDPGQGAYEQYF.

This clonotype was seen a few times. The CDR3 protein is CATSDPSLTGGLYNEQFF. The CDR3 DNA sequence: TGTGCCACCAGTGATCCAAGCCTAACAGGGGGACTCTACAATGAGCAGTTCTTC. The chain is built from TRBV24-1 and TRBJ2-1, with 8 bases fitting TRBD1. Per the germline V gene, CDR1 is KGHDR and CDR2 is SFDVKD. CDR3 length equals 18 residues. Trimming cost V 3 bases and J 3 bases; bases outside gene matches: 12.

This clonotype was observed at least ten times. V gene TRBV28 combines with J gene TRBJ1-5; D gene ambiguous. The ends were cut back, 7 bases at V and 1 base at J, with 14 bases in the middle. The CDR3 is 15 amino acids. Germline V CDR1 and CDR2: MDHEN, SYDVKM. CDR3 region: CASTGEGISNQPQHF. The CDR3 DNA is TGTGCCAGCACCGGAGAGGGAATCAGCAATCAGCCCCAGCATTTT. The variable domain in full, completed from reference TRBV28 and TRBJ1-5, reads DVKVTQSSRYLVKRTGEKVFLECVQDMDHENMFWYRQDPGLGLRLIYFSYDVKMKEKGDIPEGYSVSREKKERFSLILESASTNQTSMYLCASTGEGISNQPQHFGDGTRLSIL.

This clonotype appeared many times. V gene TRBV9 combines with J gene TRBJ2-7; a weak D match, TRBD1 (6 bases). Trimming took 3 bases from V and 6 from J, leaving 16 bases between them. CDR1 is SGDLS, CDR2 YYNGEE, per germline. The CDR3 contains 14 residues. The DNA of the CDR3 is TGTGCCAGCAGCGGCCAGGGGTTCCAGGGCGAGCAGTACTTC. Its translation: CASSGQGFQGEQYF.

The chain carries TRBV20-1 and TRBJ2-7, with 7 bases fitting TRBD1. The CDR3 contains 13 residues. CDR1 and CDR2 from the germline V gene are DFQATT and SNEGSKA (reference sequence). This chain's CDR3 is CACLDRHSYEQYF. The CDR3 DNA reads TGCGCGTGCTTGGACAGGCACTCCTACGAGCAGTACTTC.

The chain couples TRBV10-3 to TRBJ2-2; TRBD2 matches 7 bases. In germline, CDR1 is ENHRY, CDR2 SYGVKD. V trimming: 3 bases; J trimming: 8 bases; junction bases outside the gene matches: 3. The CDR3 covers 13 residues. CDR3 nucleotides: TGTGCCATCAGTGACCAAGCGGGGGGGGAGCTGTTTTTT. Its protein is CAISDQAGGELFF.

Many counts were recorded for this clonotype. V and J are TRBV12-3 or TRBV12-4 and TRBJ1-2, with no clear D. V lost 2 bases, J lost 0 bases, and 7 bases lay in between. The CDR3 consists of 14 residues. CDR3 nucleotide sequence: TGTGCCAGCAGTTTATTGGCCACTAACTATGGCTACACCTTC. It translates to CASSLLATNYGYTF.

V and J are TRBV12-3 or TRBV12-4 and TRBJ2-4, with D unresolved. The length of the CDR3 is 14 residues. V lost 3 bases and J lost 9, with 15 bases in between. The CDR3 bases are TGTGCCAGCAGTTTGGGTTCAGCGTTCTCCATTCAGTACTTC. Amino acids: CASSLGSAFSIQYF.

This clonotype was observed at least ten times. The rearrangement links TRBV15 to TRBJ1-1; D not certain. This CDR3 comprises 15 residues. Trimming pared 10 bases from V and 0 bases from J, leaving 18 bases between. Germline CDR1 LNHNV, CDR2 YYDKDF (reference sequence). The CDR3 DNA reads TGTGCCATATCCGGAAGCAAGAATATGAACACTGAAGCTTTCTTT. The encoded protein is CAISGSKNMNTEAFF.

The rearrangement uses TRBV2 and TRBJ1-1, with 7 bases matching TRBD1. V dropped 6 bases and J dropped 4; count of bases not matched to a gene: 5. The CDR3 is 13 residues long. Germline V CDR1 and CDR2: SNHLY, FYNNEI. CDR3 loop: CASRAGQSTEAFF. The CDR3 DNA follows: TGTGCCAGCAGGGCGGGACAGAGCACTGAAGCTTTCTTT. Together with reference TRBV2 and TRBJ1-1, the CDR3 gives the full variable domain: EPEVTQTPSHQVTQMGQEVILRCVPISNHLYFYWYRQILGQKVEFLVSFYNNEISEKSEIFDDQFSVERPDGSNFTLKIRSTKLEDSAMYFCASRAGQSTEAFFGQGTRLTVV.

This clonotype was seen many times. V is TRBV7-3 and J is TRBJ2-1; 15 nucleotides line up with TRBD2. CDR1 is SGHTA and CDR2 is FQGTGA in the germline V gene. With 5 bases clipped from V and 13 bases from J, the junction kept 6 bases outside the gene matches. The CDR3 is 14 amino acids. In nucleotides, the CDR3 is TGTGCCAGCAGCGCCGGGACTAGCGGGGGGTCACAGTTCTTC. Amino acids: CASSAGTSGGSQFF.

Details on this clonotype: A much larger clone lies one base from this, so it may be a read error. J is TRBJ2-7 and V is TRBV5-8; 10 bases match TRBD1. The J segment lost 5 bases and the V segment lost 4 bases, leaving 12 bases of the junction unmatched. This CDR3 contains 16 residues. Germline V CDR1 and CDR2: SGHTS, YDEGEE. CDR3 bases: TGTGCCAGCAGCCCTTCCGGGACAGGGGAACGGGACGAGCAGTACTTC. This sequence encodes CASSPSGTGERDEQYF.

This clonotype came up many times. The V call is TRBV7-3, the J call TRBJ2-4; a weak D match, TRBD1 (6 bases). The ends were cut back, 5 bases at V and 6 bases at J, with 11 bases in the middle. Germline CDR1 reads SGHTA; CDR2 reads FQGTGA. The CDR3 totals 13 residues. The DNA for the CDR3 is TGTGCCAGCAGCACCGGGGACACAAACATTCAGTACTTC. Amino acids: CASSTGDTNIQYF.

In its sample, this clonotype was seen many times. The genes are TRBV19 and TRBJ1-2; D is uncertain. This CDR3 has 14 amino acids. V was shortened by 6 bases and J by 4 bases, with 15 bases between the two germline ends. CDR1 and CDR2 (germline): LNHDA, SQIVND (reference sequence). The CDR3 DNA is TGTGCCAGTAGCCCCTCTGTTGGGAGCTATGGCTACACCTTC. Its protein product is CASSPSVGSYGYTF.

CDR3 amino acids: CASSLSGNSPLHF. The DNA of the CDR3 is TGTGCCAGCAGCTTGAGCGGGAATTCACCCCTCCACTTT. The genes are TRBV5-6 and TRBJ1-6; D uncertain. Per germline, CDR1 SGHDT and CDR2 YYEEEE. Trimming removed 1 base from V and 7 bases from J, with 6 bases in between. The CDR3 covers 13 residues.

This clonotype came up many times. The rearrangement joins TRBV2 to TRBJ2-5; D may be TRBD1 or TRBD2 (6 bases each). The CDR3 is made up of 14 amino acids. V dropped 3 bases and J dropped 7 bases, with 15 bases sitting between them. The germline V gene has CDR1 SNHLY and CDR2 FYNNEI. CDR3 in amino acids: CASSDRGPSGTQYF. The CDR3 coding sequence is TGTGCCAGCAGTGACCGGGGGCCATCCGGGACCCAGTACTTC.

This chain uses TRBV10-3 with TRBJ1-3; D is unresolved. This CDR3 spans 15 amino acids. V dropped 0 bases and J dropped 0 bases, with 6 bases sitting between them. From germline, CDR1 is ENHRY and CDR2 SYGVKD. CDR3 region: CAISESASSGNTIYF. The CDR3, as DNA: TGTGCCATCAGTGAGTCGGCGAGCTCTGGAAACACCATATATTTT.

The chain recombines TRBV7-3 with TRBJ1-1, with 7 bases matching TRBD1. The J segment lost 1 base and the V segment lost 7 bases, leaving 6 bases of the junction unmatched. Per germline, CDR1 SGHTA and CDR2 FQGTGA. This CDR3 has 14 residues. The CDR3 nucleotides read TGTGCCAGCACCGCGAGGGGGCAGAACACTGAAGCTTTCTTT. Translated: CASTARGQNTEAFF.